The clone carrying this T cell receptor (beta chain) was seen a single time. The target antigen is unknown. The data were taken from a study of vaccination and CD4 T cells after COVID-19. Study-level background: Two doses of either BNT162b2 or mRNA-1273 vaccine went to participants. Cultures serving as controls received a peptide pool (CEFX or HIV-1 Nef) or no peptide.

Treatment given: roughly 11-day PBMC culture with coronavirus spike peptide pools or control peptides (ViraFEST assay). March to December 2020 was the span of positive PCR dates, which predated US Alpha, Beta and Delta variants. Each well received two million PBMCs, cultured with about 11 IU/ml IL-2 and 10 ug/ml peptide pools. Cultured CD4+ T cells had their DNA profiled by the Oncomine TCR Beta short-read assay. TCRdb re-called the PCR reads with MiXCR, one entry per CDR3 protein. This table holds some 8,200 distinct CDR3 sequences, 50% to 65% found once. Trimming shortened V by 5 bases and J by 9 bases, and 11 bases separated the two germline ends. This CDR3 contains 10 residues. CDR1 DFQATT and CDR2 SNEGSKA come from the germline V gene (reference sequence).

Sequenced: CD4+ T cells from blood, cultured in vitro. The TCR originated in a human donor who had recovered from COVID-19. This chain uses TRBV20-1 with TRBJ2-7; D is ambiguous. In nucleotides, the CDR3 is TGCAGTGCTGCCCAATCTGGGCAGTACTTC. Translation: CSAAQSGQYF.